This is a list of T cell receptor beta chains from one sample in a study of T cells after somatic rescue of genetic block. TCRdb keeps only in-frame clones here, not all; method: immunoSEQ multiplex PCR. The table has 110,000 or so clones, 75% to 95% seen once. The source material was peripheral blood mononuclear cells (PBMCs). The receptors shown here come from a young woman. Both conserved end residues are part of each CDR3. Fields, in order: CDR3 protein, CDR3 DNA, V gene, clone size, D gene, J gene. D genes are given only for firm matches. Clone size is shown for a subset of rows, as once, few, many or a class of expanded clone.

CDR3: CASSQEGDRGYEQYF
DNA: TGTGCCAGCAGCCAAGAGGGCGACAGGGGATACGAGCAGTACTTC
V: TRBV4-2
size: -
D: TRBD1
J: TRBJ2-7

CDR3: CASTLGDRNYGYTF
DNA: TGTGCCAGCACTCTAGGGGACAGGAACTATGGCTACACCTTC
V: TRBV25-1
size: -
D: TRBD1
J: TRBJ1-2

CDR3: CASSRQGDNEQFF
DNA: TGTGCCAGCAGCCGTCAGGGAGACAATGAGCAGTTCTTC
V: TRBV4-2
size: -
D: -
J: TRBJ2-1

CDR3: CASSPQVANTEAFF
DNA: TGTGCCAGCAGTCCCCAGGTAGCGAACACTGAAGCTTTCTTT
V: TRBV2
size: -
D: -
J: TRBJ1-1

CDR3: CASSAGSTGGYTF
DNA: TGTGCCAGCAGTGCGGGTTCTACGGGCGGCTACACCTTC
V: TRBV2
size: -
D: -
J: TRBJ1-2

CDR3: CASSGRTNQPQHF
DNA: TGTGCCAGCAGCGGCAGGACCAATCAGCCCCAGCATTTT
V: TRBV25-1
size: -
D: -
J: TRBJ1-5

CDR3: CASSEGAHVNTEAFF
DNA: TGTGCCAGTAGTGAGGGGGCCCACGTGAACACTGAAGCTTTCTTT
V: TRBV19
size: few
D: TRBD1
J: TRBJ1-1

CDR3: CASSRTGRSYEQYF
DNA: TGTGCCAGCAGCCGGACAGGGCGATCCTACGAGCAGTACTTC
V: TRBV14
size: -
D: TRBD1
J: TRBJ2-7

CDR3: CASSLDEGAKEVWQETQYF
DNA: TGCGCCAGCAGCTTGGACGAGGGGGCGAAGGAGGTTTGGCAAGAGACCCAGTACTTC
V: TRBV5-1
size: -
D: TRBD1
J: TRBJ2-5

CDR3: CSAGLQGATEAFF
DNA: TGCAGCGCGGGTCTTCAAGGGGCCACTGAAGCTTTCTTT
V: TRBV29-1
size: once
D: -
J: TRBJ1-1

CDR3: CASSTGQGAQYF
DNA: TGTGCCAGTAGTACCGGACAGGGGGCGCAGTACTTC
V: TRBV19
size: -
D: TRBD1
J: TRBJ2-5

CDR3: CASSLGTGADTQYF
DNA: TGTGCCAGCAGCCTTGGGACCGGAGCAGATACGCAGTATTTT
V: TRBV6-5
size: -
D: -
J: TRBJ2-3

CDR3: CAISEQGSTDTQYF
DNA: TGTGCCATCAGTGAGCAGGGCAGCACAGATACGCAGTATTTT
V: TRBV10-3
size: -
D: -
J: TRBJ2-3

CDR3: CASRADRTGPGGYTF
DNA: TGTGCCAGCAGAGCGGACAGGACTGGCCCTGGGGGCTACACCTTC
V: TRBV2
size: -
D: TRBD1
J: TRBJ1-2

CDR3: CASGLTDSGNTIYF
DNA: TGTGCCAGCGGATTGACGGACTCTGGAAACACCATATATTTT
V: TRBV2
size: -
D: -
J: TRBJ1-3

CDR3: CASSPTGSPLHF
DNA: TGTGCCAGCAGTCCAACGGGGTCACCCCTCCACTTT
V: TRBV27
size: -
D: -
J: TRBJ1-6

CDR3: CASSYSRGAEQFF
DNA: TGTGCCAGCAGTTACTCGAGGGGCGCGGAGCAGTTCTTC
V: TRBV6-5
size: -
D: -
J: TRBJ2-1

CDR3: CASSEHLGSTDTQYF
DNA: TGTGCCAGCAGTGAACATCTAGGTAGCACAGATACGCAGTATTTT
V: TRBV6-1
size: -
D: -
J: TRBJ2-3

CDR3: CASSLGAGGAQTQYF
DNA: TGTGCCAGCAGCTTGGGAGCCGGGGGCGCGCAGACCCAGTACTTC
V: TRBV5-4
size: once
D: -
J: TRBJ2-5

CDR3: CATSRVTAYSGNTIYF
DNA: TGTGCCACCAGCAGAGTTACGGCATACTCTGGAAACACCATATATTTT
V: TRBV15
size: -
D: -
J: TRBJ1-3

CDR3: CAISEQAGSPLHF
DNA: TGTGCCATCAGTGAACAGGCGGGATCACCCCTCCACTTT
V: TRBV10-3
size: -
D: -
J: TRBJ1-6

CDR3: CASSPRSENEQFF
DNA: TGTGCCAGCTCGCCCCGGAGCGAGAATGAGCAGTTCTTC
V: TRBV18
size: -
D: -
J: TRBJ2-1

CDR3: CASSEAGAGVGETQYF
DNA: TGTGCCAGCAGTGAAGCCGGAGCGGGGGTAGGGGAGACCCAGTACTTC
V: TRBV6-1
size: -
D: TRBD2
J: TRBJ2-5

CDR3: CSGGGPNYGYTF
DNA: TGCAGCGGGGGGGGACCAAACTATGGCTACACCTTC
V: TRBV29-1
size: once
D: -
J: TRBJ1-2

CDR3: CASSPGTGNQETQYF
DNA: TGTGCCAGCAGCCCCGGGACAGGCAATCAAGAGACCCAGTACTTC
V: TRBV5-6
size: -
D: TRBD1
J: TRBJ2-5

CDR3: CASSLADRVKTQYF
DNA: TGTGCCAGCAGCTTGGCGGACAGGGTAAAGACCCAGTACTTC
V: TRBV5-6
size: -
D: TRBD1
J: TRBJ2-5

CDR3: CASSFQVQETQYF
DNA: TGCGCCAGCAGCTTTCAGGTCCAGGAGACCCAGTACTTC
V: TRBV5-1
size: -
D: -
J: TRBJ2-5

CDR3: CASSSGGEGNIQYF
DNA: TGTGCCAGCAGCTCAGGGGGCGAGGGAAACATTCAGTACTTC
V: TRBV5-5
size: -
D: TRBD1
J: TRBJ2-4

CDR3: CASTPSAGGNTGELFF
DNA: TGCGCCAGCACCCCTTCGGCAGGGGGTAACACCGGGGAGCTGTTTTTT
V: TRBV5-1
size: -
D: TRBD1
J: TRBJ2-2

CDR3: CASSQFDREETQYF
DNA: TGCGCCAGCAGCCAATTCGACAGGGAAGAGACCCAGTACTTC
V: TRBV4-1
size: once
D: TRBD1
J: TRBJ2-5

CDR3: CASSQGASGAYEQYF
DNA: TGCGCCAGCAGCCAAGGGGCTAGCGGGGCCTACGAGCAGTACTTC
V: TRBV4-1
size: -
D: TRBD2
J: TRBJ2-7

CDR3: CASSVGVSGGDVGTDTQYF
DNA: TGTGCCAGCAGCGTAGGGGTTAGCGGGGGGGATGTAGGCACAGATACGCAGTATTTT
V: TRBV9
size: -
D: TRBD2
J: TRBJ2-3

CDR3: CASSSRTGTCF
DNA: TGTGCCAGCAGCTCGCGGACAGGAACCTGCTTC
V: TRBV9
size: once
D: TRBD1
J: TRBJ2-7